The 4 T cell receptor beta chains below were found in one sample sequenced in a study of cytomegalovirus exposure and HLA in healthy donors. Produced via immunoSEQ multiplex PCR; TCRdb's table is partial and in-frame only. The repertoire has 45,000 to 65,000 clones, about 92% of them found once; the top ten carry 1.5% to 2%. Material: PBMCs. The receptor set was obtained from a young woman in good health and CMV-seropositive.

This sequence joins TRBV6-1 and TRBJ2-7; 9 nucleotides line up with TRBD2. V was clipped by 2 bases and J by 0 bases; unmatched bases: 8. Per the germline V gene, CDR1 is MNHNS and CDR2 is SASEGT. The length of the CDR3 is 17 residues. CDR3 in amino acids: CASSEPAGGPSSYEQYF. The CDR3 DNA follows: TGTGCCAGCAGTGAACCAGCGGGGGGCCCGAGCTCCTACGAGCAGTACTTC.

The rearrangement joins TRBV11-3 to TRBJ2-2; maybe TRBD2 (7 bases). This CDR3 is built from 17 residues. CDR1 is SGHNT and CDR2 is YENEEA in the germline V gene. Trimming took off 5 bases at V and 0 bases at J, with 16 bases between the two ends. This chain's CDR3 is CASSLLRGGANTGELFF. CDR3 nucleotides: TGTGCCAGCAGCCTCCTGAGGGGGGGTGCGAACACCGGGGAGCTGTTTTTT. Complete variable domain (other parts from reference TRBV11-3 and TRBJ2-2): EAGVVQSPRYKIIEKKQPVAFWCNPISGHNTLYWYLQNLGQGPELLIRYENEEAVDDSQLPKDRFSAERLKGVDSTLKIQPAELGDSAVYLCASSLLRGGANTGELFFGEGSRLTVL.

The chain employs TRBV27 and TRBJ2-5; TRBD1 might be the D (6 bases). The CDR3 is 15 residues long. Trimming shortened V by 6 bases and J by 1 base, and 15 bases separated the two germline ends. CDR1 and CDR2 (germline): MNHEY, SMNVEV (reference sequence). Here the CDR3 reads CASSQETGSQETQYF. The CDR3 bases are TGTGCCAGCAGCCAAGAAACAGGGTCCCAAGAGACCCAGTACTTC.

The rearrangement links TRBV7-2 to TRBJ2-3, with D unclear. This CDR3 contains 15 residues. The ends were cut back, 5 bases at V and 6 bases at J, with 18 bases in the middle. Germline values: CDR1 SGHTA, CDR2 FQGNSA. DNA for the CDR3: TGTGCCAGCAGCCCTAACTTCCAGGCTCCCGATACGCAGTATTTT. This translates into CASSPNFQAPDTQYF.